One sample yielded the 8 T cell receptor beta chains listed below, sequenced in a study of human T cells and chemical hapten exposure. Sample time point: pre-sensitization, week 0. The treatment: therapeutic diphenylcyclopropenone sensitization with weekly scalp DPC. TCRdb re-called the RACE reads with MiXCR, one entry per CDR3 protein. Found here are roughly 110,000 distinct CDR3 sequences, 12% of them singletons; the top ten hold 1.6%. The sample here was whole blood, taken in connection with sensitization to the hapten diphenylcyclopropenone (DPC). These receptors originate from a woman in her fifties or sixties with alopecia areata. Some clones in this sample may be carry-over from other donors' samples.

The chain recombines TRBV18 with TRBJ1-2; D is unresolved. CDR1 is KGHSH and CDR2 is LQKENI in the germline V gene. The V gene lost 2 bases and the J gene lost 2 bases, with 6 bases spanning the gap. There are 13 residues in the CDR3. The CDR3 reads CASSPAENYGYTF. The CDR3 coding sequence is TGTGCCAGCTCACCAGCCGAGAACTATGGCTACACCTTC.

This clonotype was seen ten or more times. The chain has TRBV7-9 and TRBJ2-7; 7 bases line up with TRBD2. The CDR3 is 15 amino acids. After removal of 2 bases from V and 3 bases from J, the junction contained 7 bases not matched to a gene. Germline CDR1 reads SEHNR; CDR2 reads FQNEAQ (reference sequence). The CDR3 DNA reads TGTGCCAGCAGCTTAAGAGGGAGGGCCGGCTACGAGCAGTACTTC. Translation gives CASSLRGRAGYEQYF.

This clonotype has a count of ten or more. The chain joins TRBV11-2 to TRBJ2-5, with 10 bases aligning to TRBD1. The CDR3 totals 15 residues. Trimming cost V 1 base and J 6 bases; bases outside gene matches: 5. Germline CDR1 SGHAT, CDR2 FQNNGV. As DNA, the CDR3 is TGTGCCAGCAGCTTAGGGACAGGGGGTATGAAGACCCAGTACTTC. Its protein product is CASSLGTGGMKTQYF.

Ten or more counts support this clonotype. The rearrangement joins TRBV14 to TRBJ2-5; no reliable D call. The CDR3 has 16 amino acids. V was trimmed by 4 bases and J by 2 bases, leaving 17 bases between them. CDR1 and CDR2 (germline): SGHDN, FVKESK. This CDR3 is CASSRRIRSQQETQYF. CDR3 nucleotides: TGTGCCAGCAGCCGCCGGATCCGGAGCCAACAAGAGACCCAGTACTTC.

The chain links TRBV5-1 to TRBJ1-6, with unresolved D. The germline CDR1 and CDR2 sequences are SGHRS and YFSETQ. Trimming removed 4 bases from V and 3 bases from J, with 17 bases in between. The CDR3 contains 17 residues. CDR3 nucleotides: TGCGCCAGCAGCAGGGAAAGTGTGGTCAACTATAATTCACCCCTCCACTTT. Residues: CASSRESVVNYNSPLHF. The full variable domain, its missing parts supplied by reference TRBV5-1 and TRBJ1-6, is KAGVTQTPRYLIKTRGQQVTLSCSPISGHRSVSWYQQTPGQGLQFLFEYFSETQRNKGNFPGRFSGRQFSNSRSEMNVSTLELGDSALYLCASSRESVVNYNSPLHFGNGTRLTVT.

This clonotype showed up just a few times. The chain has TRBV6-6 and TRBJ1-4; perhaps TRBD1 as D (5 bases). CDR1 and CDR2 from the germline V gene are MNHNY and SVGAGI (reference sequence). The CDR3 has 16 amino acids. Trimming left V 5 bases short and J 3 bases short, with 16 bases between. The CDR3, as DNA: TGTGCCAGCAGTCCCTACGCGGACACATCTAATGAAAAACTGTTTTTT. Its translation: CASSPYADTSNEKLFF.

This clonotype was seen a few times. The rearrangement uses TRBV24-1 and TRBJ2-3; D is uncertain. Trimming left V 6 bases short and J 0 bases short, with 12 bases between. Germline assignment: CDR1 KGHDR and CDR2 SFDVKD. The CDR3 has 15 residues. CDR3 loop: CATSSTGSSTDTQYF. CDR3 in DNA: TGTGCCACCAGTTCCACCGGGTCTAGCACAGATACGCAGTATTTT.

The chain combines TRBV15 with TRBJ2-3; 9 nucleotides align to TRBD2. Unmatched junction bases numbered 11, after V lost 5 bases and J lost 5 bases. Germline CDR1 reads LNHNV; CDR2 reads YYDKDF (reference sequence). The CDR3 consists of 16 residues. CDR3: CATSERERGEGDTQYF. DNA for the CDR3: TGTGCCACCAGCGAGAGGGAGCGGGGGGAAGGAGATACGCAGTATTTT.